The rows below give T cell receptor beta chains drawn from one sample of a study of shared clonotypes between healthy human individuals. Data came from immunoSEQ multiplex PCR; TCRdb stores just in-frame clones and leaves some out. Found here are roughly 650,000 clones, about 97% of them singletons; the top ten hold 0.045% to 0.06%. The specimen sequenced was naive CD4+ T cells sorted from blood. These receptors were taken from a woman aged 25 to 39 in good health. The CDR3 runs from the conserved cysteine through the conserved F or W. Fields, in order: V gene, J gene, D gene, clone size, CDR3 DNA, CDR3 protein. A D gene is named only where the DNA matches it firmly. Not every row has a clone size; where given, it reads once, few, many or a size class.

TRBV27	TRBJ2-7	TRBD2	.	TGTGCCAGCAACGGGACTAGCGGGAGGGCCCGTACCTACGAGCAGTACTTC	CASNGTSGRARTYEQYF
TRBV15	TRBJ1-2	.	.	TGTGCCACCAGCCCTACAAAAACTACAGACCCGTATGGCTACACCTTC	CATSPTKTTDPYGYTF
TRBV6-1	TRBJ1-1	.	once	TGTGCCAGCAGGTGGGGGGATTCGGCTTTCTTT	CASRWGDSAFF
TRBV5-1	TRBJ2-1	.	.	TGCGCCAGCCGCCCTTACGTGGGGGACTCTCAGTTCTTC	CASRPYVGDSQFF
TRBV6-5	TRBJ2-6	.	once	TGTGCCAGCAGTTATAAGGGAACAGTTGGGGCCAACGTCCTGACTTTC	CASSYKGTVGANVLTF
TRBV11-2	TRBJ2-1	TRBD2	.	TGTGCCAGCAGCCGAGCGGGAGGGTTCAGGCCTGAGCAGTTCTTC	CASSRAGGFRPEQFF
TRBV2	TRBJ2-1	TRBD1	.	TGTGCCAGCGACATCCCCTCGGCGGGGGACAGGGGGCTTTATGAGCAGTTCTTC	CASDIPSAGDRGLYEQFF
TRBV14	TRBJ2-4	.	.	TGTGCCAGCAGTCCGTATCATCAGGGGCCCAAAAACATTCAGTACTTC	CASSPYHQGPKNIQYF
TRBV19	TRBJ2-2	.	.	TGTGCCAGCCGGACGGCAGCGGGCCGTACCGGGGAGCTGTTTTTT	CASRTAAGRTGELFF
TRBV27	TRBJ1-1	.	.	TGTGCCAGCGGGGCACAGGAAAACACTGAAGCTTTCTTT	CASGAQENTEAFF
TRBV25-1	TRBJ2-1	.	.	TGTGCCAGCAGTGATGTTCAGGACTACGGCAATGAGCAGTTCTTC	CASSDVQDYGNEQFF
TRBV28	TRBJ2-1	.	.	TGTGCCAGCTCTCAGGGCGGGTTCGATGAGCAGTTCTTC	CASSQGGFDEQFF
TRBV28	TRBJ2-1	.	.	TGTGCCAGCAATTCTGAGGCCATCAATGAGCAGTTCTTC	CASNSEAINEQFF
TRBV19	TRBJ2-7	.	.	TGTGCCAGTAGTATGAGCAGCTCCTACGAGCAGTACTTC	CASSMSSSYEQYF
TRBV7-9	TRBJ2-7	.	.	TGTGCCAGCAGCTTAGTACAGGTTACCTACGAGCAGTACTTC	CASSLVQVTYEQYF
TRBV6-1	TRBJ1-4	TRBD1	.	TGTGCCAGCAGTGAATCTCAGGACAGGATGTTGGAAAAACTGTTTTTT	CASSESQDRMLEKLFF
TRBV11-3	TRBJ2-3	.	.	TGTGCCAGCAGCCCCGGGACACGAAGCACAGATACGCAGTATTTT	CASSPGTRSTDTQYF
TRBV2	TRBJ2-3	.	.	TGTGCCAGCAGTGTCGCACAGGGAAAAACAGATACGCAGTATTTT	CASSVAQGKTDTQYF
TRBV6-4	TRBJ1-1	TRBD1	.	TGTGCCAGCAGTGACGGACAGGGACGACAGAACACTGAAGCTTTCTTT	CASSDGQGRQNTEAFF
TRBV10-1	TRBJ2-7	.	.	TGCGCCAGCAGCGGAGCGCGGTCCTACGAGCAGTACTTC	CASSGARSYEQYF
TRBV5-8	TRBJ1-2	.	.	TGTGCCAGCAGCTTCGTACAGATAGTTGGGGGCTACACCTTC	CASSFVQIVGGYTF
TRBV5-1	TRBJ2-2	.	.	TGCGCCAGCTCCGCGGGACATGAGAACACCGGGGAGCTGTTTTTT	CASSAGHENTGELFF